A selection of T cell receptor beta chains follows, all from one sample in a study of T cells in Graves' hyperthyroidism and ophthalmopathy. One entry per CDR3 protein results from TCRdb running MiXCR on the multiplex PCR reads. The sample yields roughly 720,000 distinct CDR3 sequences, roughly 17% seen once. Material for sequencing was blood. The receptors shown here come from a man in his forties or fifties with Graves' hyperthyroidism. Each CDR3 is given with its conserved first and last residue. The D gene is left open where the match is weak. A clone size is listed for some rows: how often the clone was seen (once, few, many), or a class if it is expanded.

j_call | v_call | d_call | clone_size | cdr3_aa | cdr3_nt
TRBJ2-2 | TRBV3-1 | NA | few | CASSQEGVGRVNTGELFF | TGTGCCAGCAGCCAAGAAGGCGTAGGCAGGGTAAACACCGGGGAGCTGTTTTTT
TRBJ2-5 | TRBV12-3/TRBV12-4 | NA | many | CASSIPGAVLGTQYF | TGTGCCAGCAGTATACCGGGAGCCGTTCTAGGGACCCAGTACTTC
TRBJ2-7 | TRBV12-3/TRBV12-4 | NA | few | CASTLGGLGFDEQYF | TGTGCCAGCACCCTGGGGGGACTCGGCTTCGACGAGCAGTACTTC
TRBJ2-1 | TRBV12-3/TRBV12-4 | NA | many | CASTLQGLNEQFF | TGTGCCAGCACCCTACAGGGTTTAAATGAGCAGTTCTTC
TRBJ2-5 | TRBV2 | TRBD1 | many | CASSAQGNLQGVQYF | TGTGCCAGCAGTGCACAGGGGAACCTACAGGGGGTCCAGTACTTC
TRBJ2-5 | TRBV5-6 | TRBD2 | many | CASISRGGTETQYF | TGTGCCAGCATCTCGAGGGGAGGGACGGAGACCCAGTACTTC
TRBJ2-7 | TRBV28 | NA | NA | CASSFSPRGTHSEQYF | TGTGCCAGCAGTTTCTCCCCCCGAGGGACCCACTCCGAGCAGTACTTC
TRBJ1-1 | TRBV19 | NA | few | CASSKRVGQREAFF | TGTGCCAGTAGTAAAAGAGTCGGTCAGCGGGAAGCTTTCTTT
TRBJ2-1 | TRBV29-1 | NA | few | CSSSLGHSSYNEQFF | TGCAGCTCCAGTCTGGGACACAGCTCCTACAATGAGCAGTTCTTC
TRBJ2-7 | TRBV11-2 | TRBD1 | few | CASSLDGDRVYEQYF | TGTGCCAGCAGCTTAGACGGCGACAGGGTGTACGAGCAGTACTTC
TRBJ2-3 | TRBV29-1 | NA | many | CSVQGLGDTQYF | TGCAGCGTGCAGGGTCTTGGGGATACGCAGTATTTT
TRBJ1-5 | TRBV6-5 | NA | NA | CASSYSTGSNQPQHF | TGTGCCAGCAGTTACTCTACCGGGAGCAATCAGCCCCAGCATTTT
TRBJ2-7 | TRBV2 | NA | NA | CASSGHQQYF | TGTGCCAGCAGTGGTCACCAGCAGTACTTC
TRBJ2-2 | TRBV20-1 | TRBD1 | NA | CSAGGTGFVGELFF | TGCAGTGCTGGCGGGACAGGGTTTGTCGGGGAGCTGTTTTTT
TRBJ2-3 | TRBV11-1 | TRBD2 | many | CASSLMFTSGTDTQYF | TGTGCCAGCAGCTTAATGTTCACTAGCGGCACAGATACGCAGTATTTT
TRBJ2-7 | TRBV18 | NA | NA | CASSADGTYEQYF | TGTGCCAGCTCAGCTGACGGAACCTACGAGCAGTACTTC
TRBJ2-7 | TRBV10-3 | TRBD2 | NA | CAISESAYASSGRSDEQYF | TGTGCCATCAGTGAGTCAGCGTACGCGTCTAGCGGGAGGAGCGACGAGCAGTACTTC
TRBJ1-3 | TRBV28 | NA | NA | CASSFSRQASGNTIYF | TGTGCCAGCAGTTTCTCCAGACAGGCCTCTGGAAACACCATATATTTT
TRBJ2-7 | TRBV20-1 | TRBD2 | once | CSASGSGSSYEQYF | TGCAGTGCTAGTGGTAGCGGGAGCTCCTACGAGCAGTACTTC
TRBJ1-5 | TRBV30 | NA | few | CAWSRVGRHSNQPQHF | TGTGCCTGGAGTAGGGTTGGGCGTCATAGCAATCAGCCCCAGCATTTT
TRBJ2-7 | TRBV29-1 | TRBD2 | few | CSAMTSGRAYEQYF | TGCAGCGCGATGACTAGCGGGAGGGCCTACGAGCAGTACTTC
TRBJ2-1 | TRBV20-1 | TRBD1 | NA | CSAPAPTGGFNEQFF | TGCAGTGCTCCCGCTCCGACAGGGGGGTTTAATGAGCAGTTCTTC
TRBJ1-5 | TRBV6-2/TRBV6-3 | NA | many | CASSPLGLSNQPQHF | TGTGCCAGCAGTCCGCTAGGGTTGAGCAATCAGCCCCAGCATTTT
TRBJ1-2 | TRBV7-9 | NA | NA | CASSLFPSQTQGGYTF | TGTGCCAGCAGCTTATTCCCTAGCCAAACTCAAGGGGGCTACACCTTC
TRBJ2-3 | TRBV29-1 | TRBD1 | NA | CSAGARGLSADTQYF | TGCAGCGCCGGAGCCAGGGGGTTAAGCGCAGATACGCAGTATTTT
TRBJ2-5 | TRBV5-1 | TRBD2 | NA | CASSLGLAGLQGIQETQYF | TGCGCCAGCAGCTTGGGACTAGCGGGCCTTCAGGGCATCCAAGAGACCCAGTACTTC
TRBJ1-3 | TRBV30 | NA | NA | CAWSKGAGNTIYF | TGTGCCTGGAGTAAAGGGGCGGGAAACACCATATATTTT
TRBJ1-5 | TRBV3-1 | NA | few | CASSQLQGINQPQHF | TGTGCCAGCAGCCAATTACAGGGTATTAATCAGCCCCAGCATTTT
TRBJ1-6 | TRBV5-1 | NA | NA | CASSLTTGTSNSPLHF | TGCGCCAGCAGTTTAACAACCGGGACTTCCAATTCACCCCTCCACTTT
TRBJ1-6 | TRBV4-3 | NA | few | CASSQEHSSSYNSPLHF | TGCGCCAGCAGCCAAGAACATTCTAGCTCCTATAATTCACCCCTCCACTTT
TRBJ1-1 | TRBV14 | NA | many | CASSQGPRYEAFF | TGTGCCAGCAGCCAGGGGCCCAGGTATGAAGCTTTCTTT
TRBJ2-3 | TRBV11-2 | TRBD2 | many | CASSSTSGSSTDTQYF | TGTGCCAGCAGCTCAACTAGCGGCTCTAGCACAGATACGCAGTATTTT
TRBJ2-7 | TRBV18 | NA | few | CASSPESGDYEQYF | TGTGCCAGCTCACCAGAGTCAGGTGACTACGAGCAGTACTTC
TRBJ2-4 | TRBV29-1 | NA | NA | CSVLGSEAKNIQYF | TGCAGCGTGCTGGGTAGTGAAGCCAAAAACATTCAGTACTTC
TRBJ2-3 | TRBV28 | NA | many | CASSLEGRVLNTDTQYF | TGTGCCAGCAGTCTAGAGGGCAGGGTGTTAAACACAGATACGCAGTATTTT
TRBJ2-3 | TRBV19 | NA | few | CASSLRVNSDTQYF | TGTGCCAGTAGTCTCCGAGTGAATTCAGATACGCAGTATTTT
TRBJ1-5 | TRBV10-3 | TRBD1 | once | CATRRDSRYSNQPQHF | TGTGCCACCCGACGGGACAGCCGTTATAGCAATCAGCCCCAGCATTTT
TRBJ2-1 | TRBV7-9 | NA | many | CASSFEAGSLSSYNEQFF | TGTGCCAGCAGTTTTGAGGCCGGATCGTTGTCGTCTTACAATGAGCAGTTCTTC
TRBJ2-7 | TRBV28 | NA | NA | CASKGYRYEQYF | TGTGCCAGCAAAGGCTACCGCTACGAGCAGTACTTC
TRBJ2-2 | TRBV24-1 | TRBD2 | few | CATSGEGRTGELFF | TGTGCCACCAGTGGGGAGGGCCGAACCGGGGAGCTGTTTTTT
TRBJ2-7 | TRBV28 | NA | few | CASTGVLTYEQYF | TGTGCCAGCACAGGGGTTTTGACCTACGAGCAGTACTTC
TRBJ2-1 | TRBV12-3/TRBV12-4 | NA | NA | CASSLWGVWEQFF | TGTGCCAGCAGTTTATGGGGGGTTTGGGAGCAGTTCTTC
TRBJ2-7 | TRBV13 | NA | NA | CASSVKDSVYEQYF | TGTGCCAGCAGTGTCAAGGACTCAGTCTACGAGCAGTACTTC
TRBJ2-1 | TRBV7-2 | TRBD2 | many | CASSPAGLARDEQFF | TGTGCCAGCAGCCCGGCGGGACTAGCTAGGGATGAGCAGTTCTTC
TRBJ1-2 | TRBV7-2 | NA | NA | CASSPRADGYTF | TGTGCCAGCAGCCCAAGGGCGGATGGCTACACCTTC
TRBJ2-7 | TRBV5-1 | TRBD1 | NA | CASSRYQGTAPVEQYF | TGCGCCAGCAGCCGATACCAAGGGACAGCACCCGTGGAGCAGTACTTC
TRBJ1-1 | TRBV20-1 | NA | NA | CSAPDAGGFNTEAFF | TGCAGTGCCCCAGACGCAGGAGGTTTCAACACTGAAGCTTTCTTT
TRBJ2-2 | TRBV11-2 | NA | many | CASSFGELFF | TGTGCCAGCAGCTTCGGGGAGCTGTTTTTT
TRBJ2-2 | TRBV30 | NA | many | CAWARLGLSTGELFF | TGTGCCTGGGCCAGACTGGGCCTGAGCACCGGGGAGCTGTTTTTT
TRBJ2-3 | TRBV20-1 | NA | NA | CSAIDGWGLSLTDTQYF | TGCAGTGCTATAGATGGGTGGGGGTTATCTCTCACAGATACGCAGTATTTT
TRBJ2-7 | TRBV6-1 | NA | many | CASFRSSYEQYF | TGTGCCAGCTTTAGAAGCTCCTACGAGCAGTACTTC
TRBJ2-4 | TRBV2 | NA | many | CASRNEGDIQYF | TGTGCCAGCAGAAACGAAGGAGACATTCAGTACTTC
TRBJ1-4 | TRBV20-1 | NA | few | CSARGRGEKLFF | TGCAGTGCTAGGGGCAGGGGTGAAAAACTGTTTTTT
TRBJ2-7 | TRBV20-1 | NA | many | CSAASIGPYEQYF | TGCAGTGCTGCCTCGATTGGCCCCTACGAGCAGTACTTC
TRBJ2-5 | TRBV7-2 | TRBD1 | many | CASSAGTAKETQYF | TGTGCCAGCAGCGCCGGGACAGCGAAAGAGACCCAGTACTTC
TRBJ2-7 | TRBV3-1 | TRBD1 | NA | CASSQGWTGSSYEQYF | TGTGCCAGCAGCCAAGGGTGGACAGGGAGCTCCTACGAGCAGTACTTC
TRBJ1-2 | TRBV7-9 | NA | NA | CASSSAGRGFTNYGYTF | TGTGCCAGCAGCTCAGCTGGCCGGGGATTTACTAACTATGGCTACACCTTC